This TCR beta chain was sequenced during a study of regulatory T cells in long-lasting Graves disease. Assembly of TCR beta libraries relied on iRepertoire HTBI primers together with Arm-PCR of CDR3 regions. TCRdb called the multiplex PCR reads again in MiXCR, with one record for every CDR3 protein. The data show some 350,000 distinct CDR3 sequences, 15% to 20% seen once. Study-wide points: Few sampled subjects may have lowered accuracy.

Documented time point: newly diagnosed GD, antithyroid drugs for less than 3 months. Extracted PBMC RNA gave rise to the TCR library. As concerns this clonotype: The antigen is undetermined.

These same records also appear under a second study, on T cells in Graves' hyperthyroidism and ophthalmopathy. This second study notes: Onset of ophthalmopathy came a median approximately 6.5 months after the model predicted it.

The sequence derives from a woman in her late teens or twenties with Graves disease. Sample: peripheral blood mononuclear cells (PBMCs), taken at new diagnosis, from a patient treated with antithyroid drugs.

CDR3: CASSFQTGATTTEAFF. The CDR3 DNA is TGTGCCAGCAGTTTTCAGACAGGGGCGACGACCACTGAAGCTTTCTTT. V is TRBV27 and J is TRBJ1-1, with 8 positions matching TRBD1. The CDR3 sequence is 16 residues long. CDR1 and CDR2 (germline): MNHEY, SMNVEV (reference sequence). Unmatched junction bases numbered 10, after V lost 3 bases and J lost 4 bases.